The 4 T cell receptor beta chains in this list originate from one sample, sequenced in a study of T cell responses to AZD1222 COVID-19 vaccine. Profiling relied on immunoSEQ multiplex PCR, and the TCRdb table lists in-frame clones only, not all of them. Among more than 95,000 clones listed, roughly 87% were seen once. This material consisted of peripheral blood, taken on day 0 of AZD1222 vaccination. Receptors originate from an adult in good health.

The chain has TRBV5-6 and TRBJ2-5; D not resolved. The CDR3 spans 12 residues. From germline, CDR1 is SGHDT and CDR2 YYEEEE. V lost 4 bases and J lost 1, with 5 bases in between. CDR3 sequence reads: CASSLIQETQYF. CDR3 nucleotide sequence: TGTGCCAGCAGCCTAATCCAAGAGACCCAGTACTTC.

This CDR3 reads CASSLRRTGVSAETQYF. The CDR3 DNA reads TGTGCCAGCAGCTTGCGTCGGACAGGGGTTTCCGCAGAGACCCAGTACTTC. The chain couples TRBV5-6 to TRBJ2-5, with TRBD1 matching over 9 bases. The CDR3 loop spans 17 amino acids. The V segment lost 1 base and the J segment 4 bases; nucleotides outside the gene matches: 11. CDR1 is SGHDT, CDR2 YYEEEE, per germline.

The chain is built from TRBV7-8 and TRBJ2-1, with unresolved D. Germline V gene lookup returns CDR1 SGHVS and CDR2 FQNEAQ. The CDR3 runs to 14 residues. Trimming took 0 bases from V and 5 from J, leaving 8 bases between them. For the CDR3, the DNA is TGTGCCAGCAGCTTAGCACGGCTGGACAATGAGCAGTTCTTC. Translated, it gives CASSLARLDNEQFF.

CDR3 loop: CASSLMREKLFF. Here the CDR3 DNA reads TGTGCCAGCAGCTTGATGCGGGAAAAACTGTTTTTT. This chain connects TRBV5-6 to TRBJ1-4; D is unresolved. With 1 base removed from V and 8 bases from J, the gap between germline ends came to 6 bases. The CDR3 is 12 amino acids. Germline lookup yields CDR1 SGHDT and CDR2 YYEEEE.